This entry concerns a single T cell receptor (beta chain). The table came from immunoSEQ multiplex PCR; TCRdb's copy has only in-frame clones and leaves some out. The top ten hold roughly 14% of the sample, which has 55,000 to 80,000 clones, 57% seen once. Germline lookup yields CDR1 MNHEY and CDR2 SVGAGI. This CDR3 has 13 amino acids. With 6 bases removed from V and 4 bases from J, the gap between germline ends came to 10 bases. This specimen belongs to a study of cytotoxic CD8 clonotypes in ibrutinib-treated CLL. Study as a whole: Investigators reported some 24 partial and 2 complete responses; after median about 70 months, around 15 patients remained remitted and 12 progressed.

The chain carries TRBV6-5 and TRBJ2-1, with D unclear. The sequence was obtained from a human donor with chronic lymphocytic leukemia. The starting material was PBMCs, obtained after 12 months of ibrutinib treatment. Here the CDR3 reads CASSQHSYNEQFF. DNA for the CDR3: TGTGCCAGCAGCCAACACTCGTACAATGAGCAGTTCTTC.